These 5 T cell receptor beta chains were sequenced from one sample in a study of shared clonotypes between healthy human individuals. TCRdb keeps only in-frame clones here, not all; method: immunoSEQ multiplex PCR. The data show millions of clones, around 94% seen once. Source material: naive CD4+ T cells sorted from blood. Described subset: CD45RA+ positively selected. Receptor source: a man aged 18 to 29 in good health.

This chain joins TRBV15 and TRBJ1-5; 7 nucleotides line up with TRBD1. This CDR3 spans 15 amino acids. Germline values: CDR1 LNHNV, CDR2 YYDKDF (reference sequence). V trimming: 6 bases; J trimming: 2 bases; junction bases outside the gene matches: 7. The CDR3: CATRIDREGNQPQHF. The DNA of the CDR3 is TGTGCCACCAGAATCGACAGGGAAGGCAATCAGCCCCAGCATTTT.

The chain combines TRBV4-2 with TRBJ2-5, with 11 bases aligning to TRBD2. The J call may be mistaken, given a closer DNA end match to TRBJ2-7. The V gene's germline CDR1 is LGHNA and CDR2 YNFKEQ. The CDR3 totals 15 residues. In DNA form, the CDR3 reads TGTGCCAGCAGCCGAGGGACTAGCGGAACCTACGAGCAGTACTTC. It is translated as CASSRGTSGTYEQYF.

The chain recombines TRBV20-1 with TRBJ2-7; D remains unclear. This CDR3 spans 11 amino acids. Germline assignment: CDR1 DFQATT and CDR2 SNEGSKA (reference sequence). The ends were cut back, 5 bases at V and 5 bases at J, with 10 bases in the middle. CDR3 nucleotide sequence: TGCAGTGCTGGGGTGCGCGACGAGCAGTACTTC. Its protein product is CSAGVRDEQYF.

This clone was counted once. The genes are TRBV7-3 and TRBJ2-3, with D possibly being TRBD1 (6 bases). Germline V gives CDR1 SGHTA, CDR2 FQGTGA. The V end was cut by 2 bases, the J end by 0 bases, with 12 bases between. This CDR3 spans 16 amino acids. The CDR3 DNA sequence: TGTGCCAGCAGCTTAGGAACAGGGATGAGCACAGATACGCAGTATTTT. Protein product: CASSLGTGMSTDTQYF.

CDR3 in amino acids: CASSLRWGNYGYTF. The CDR3 DNA is TGTGCCAGCAGTCTCCGGTGGGGGAACTATGGCTACACCTTC. The chain joins TRBV6-5 to TRBJ1-2; perhaps TRBD1 as D (5 bases). Deletions cut 5 bases from V and 2 bases from J, with 12 bases between. CDR1 is MNHEY and CDR2 is SVGAGI in the germline V gene. The CDR3 has 14 amino acids.